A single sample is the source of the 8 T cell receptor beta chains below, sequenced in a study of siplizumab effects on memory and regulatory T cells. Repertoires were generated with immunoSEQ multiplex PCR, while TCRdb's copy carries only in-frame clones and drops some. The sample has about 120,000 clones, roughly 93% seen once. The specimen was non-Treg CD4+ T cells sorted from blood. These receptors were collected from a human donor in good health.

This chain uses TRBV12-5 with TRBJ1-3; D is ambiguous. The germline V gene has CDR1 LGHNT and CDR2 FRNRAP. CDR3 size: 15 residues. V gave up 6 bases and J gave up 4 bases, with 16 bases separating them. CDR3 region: CASGDRAKRGNTIYF. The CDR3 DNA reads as TGTGCTAGTGGGGACCGGGCCAAAAGGGGAAACACCATATATTTT.

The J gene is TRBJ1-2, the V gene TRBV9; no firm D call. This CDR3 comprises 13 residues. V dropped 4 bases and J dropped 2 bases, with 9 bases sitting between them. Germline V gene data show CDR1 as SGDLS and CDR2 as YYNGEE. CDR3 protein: CASSLTSNYGYTF. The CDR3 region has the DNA TGTGCCAGCAGCCTCACATCCAACTATGGCTACACCTTC.

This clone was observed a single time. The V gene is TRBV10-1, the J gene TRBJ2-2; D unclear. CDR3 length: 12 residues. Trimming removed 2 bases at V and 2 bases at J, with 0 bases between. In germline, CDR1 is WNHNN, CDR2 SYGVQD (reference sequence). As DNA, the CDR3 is TGCGCCAGCAGTGAGAACACCGGGGAGCTGTTTTTT. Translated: CASSENTGELFF.

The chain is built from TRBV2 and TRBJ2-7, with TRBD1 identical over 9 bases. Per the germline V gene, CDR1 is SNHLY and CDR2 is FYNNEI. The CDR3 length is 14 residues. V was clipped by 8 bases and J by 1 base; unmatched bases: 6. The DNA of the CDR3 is TGTGCCAGCCGGACAGGGGTTAGTTCCTACGAGCAGTACTTC. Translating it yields CASRTGVSSYEQYF.

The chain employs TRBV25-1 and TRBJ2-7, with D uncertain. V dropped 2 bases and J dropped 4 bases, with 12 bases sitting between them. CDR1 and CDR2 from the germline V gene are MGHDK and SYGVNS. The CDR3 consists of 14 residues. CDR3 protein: CASSEVPGPYEQYF. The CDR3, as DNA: TGTGCCAGCAGTGAAGTACCTGGGCCTTACGAGCAGTACTTC.

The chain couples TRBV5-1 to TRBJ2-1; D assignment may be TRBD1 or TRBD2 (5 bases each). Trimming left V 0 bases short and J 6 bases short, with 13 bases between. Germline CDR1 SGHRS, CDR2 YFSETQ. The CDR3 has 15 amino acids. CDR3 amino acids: CASSLEAGTANEQFF. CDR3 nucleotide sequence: TGCGCCAGCAGCTTGGAAGCCGGGACGGCCAATGAGCAGTTCTTC.

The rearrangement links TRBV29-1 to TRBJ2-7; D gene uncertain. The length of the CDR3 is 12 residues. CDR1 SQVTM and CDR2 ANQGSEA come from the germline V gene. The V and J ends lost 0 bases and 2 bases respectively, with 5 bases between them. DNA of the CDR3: TGCAGCGTTGAAGACATTACCTACGAGCAGTACTTC. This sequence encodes CSVEDITYEQYF.

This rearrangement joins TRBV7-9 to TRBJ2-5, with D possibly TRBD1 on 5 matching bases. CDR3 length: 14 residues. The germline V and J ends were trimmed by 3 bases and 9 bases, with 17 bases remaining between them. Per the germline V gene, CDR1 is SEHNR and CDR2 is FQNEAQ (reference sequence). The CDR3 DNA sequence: TGTGCCAGCAGCTTTAGGGGCCAGCCCAAAGCCCAGTACTTC. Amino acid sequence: CASSFRGQPKAQYF.